The 18 T cell receptor beta chains listed next were all sequenced from one sample in a study of cytomegalovirus exposure and HLA in healthy donors. A multiplex PCR was run with 60 Vbeta primers and 13 Jbeta primers. Sequenced by immunoSEQ multiplex PCR; TCRdb stores in-frame clones only, minus some. The sample yields 65,000 to 90,000 clones, of which the top ten take up under 4%. Sequenced input: PBMCs. These TCRs come from a female donor in good health and CMV-seropositive.

The chain has TRBV2 and TRBJ2-7, with D maybe TRBD2 (5 bases). The germline CDR1 and CDR2 sequences are SNHLY and FYNNEI. The CDR3 is 14 residues long. V was cut by 10 bases and J by 5 bases, with 21 bases left in between. The CDR3 nucleotides are TGTGCCACAAGCCGGCGAGAGGGAGTTCACGAGCAGTACTTC. This sequence encodes CATSRREGVHEQYF.

J is TRBJ1-2 and V is TRBV11-3; D unclear. V was shortened by 1 base and J by 0 bases, with 9 bases between the two germline ends. Germline V CDR1 and CDR2: SGHNT, YENEEA. The CDR3 spans 15 residues. The CDR3 DNA is TGTGCCAGCAGCTTAGTGCCAGGATCTAACTATGGCTACACCTTC. Translated, it gives CASSLVPGSNYGYTF.

CDR3: CASLRTVPYGYTF. As DNA, the CDR3 is TGTGCCAGCCTGAGGACAGTTCCCTATGGCTACACCTTC. The chain links TRBV28 to TRBJ1-2; D perhaps matches TRBD1 (6 bases). Trimming pared 8 bases from V and 4 bases from J, leaving 14 bases between. CDR1 MDHEN and CDR2 SYDVKM come from the germline V gene. CDR3 length: 13 residues.

The V and J genes are TRBV5-4 and TRBJ2-5; 7 bases match TRBD2. Germline V gives CDR1 SGHNT, CDR2 YYREEE (reference sequence). The trim removed 4 bases at V and 5 bases at J, leaving 11 bases unmatched. The CDR3 runs to 15 residues. Here the CDR3 DNA reads TGTGCCAGCAGCCCCCCGCGGGGGAGCACCGAGACCCAGTACTTC. Protein sequence: CASSPPRGSTETQYF.

This sequence joins TRBV19 and TRBJ2-7, with TRBD2 matching over 8 bases. CDR3 length equals 14 residues. Trimming at V came to 6 bases and at J to 3 bases, leaving 7 bases not matched to a gene. Per germline, CDR1 LNHDA and CDR2 SQIVND (reference sequence). CDR3 sequence reads: CASSRGLGHYEQYF. In DNA form, the CDR3 reads TGTGCCAGTAGCCGGGGACTAGGGCACTACGAGCAGTACTTC.

The chain carries TRBV7-6 and TRBJ2-7, with a weak D call TRBD2 (5 bases). Trimming stripped 5 bases from V and 3 bases from J, with 8 bases between. The CDR3 extends over 12 amino acids. Germline CDR1 reads SGHVS; CDR2 reads FNYEAQ. The CDR3 region is CASSAAGYEQYF. The CDR3, as DNA: TGTGCCAGCAGCGCGGCGGGCTACGAGCAGTACTTC.

The chain couples TRBV25-1 to TRBJ1-2; D is possibly TRBD1 (5 bases). The germline CDR1 and CDR2 sequences are MGHDK and SYGVNS. Trimming shortened V by 3 bases and J by 3 bases, and 11 bases separated the two germline ends. CDR3 size: 14 residues. In nucleotides, the CDR3 is TGTGCCAGCAGTGATCGCCCAGGGTACTATGGCTACACCTTC. Protein: CASSDRPGYYGYTF.

This chain connects TRBV28 to TRBJ1-2, with 7 bases that match TRBD1. CDR1 is MDHEN and CDR2 is SYDVKM in the germline V gene. J was trimmed by 8 bases and V by 3 bases; bases with no gene match: 9. CDR3 length: 14 amino acids. The CDR3 loop reads CASSLADRVRGYTF. For the CDR3, the DNA is TGTGCCAGCAGTTTGGCCGACAGGGTACGGGGCTACACCTTC.

The CDR3 loop is CAWSVSLRASLLPRGYTF. CDR3 nucleotide sequence: TGTGCCTGGAGTGTAAGTCTCAGGGCCTCACTCCTACCGCGAGGCTACACCTTC. V gene TRBV30 combines with J gene TRBJ1-2, with TRBD1 as a possible D gene (5 bases). Germline values: CDR1 GTSNPN, CDR2 SVGIG (reference sequence). V was clipped by 0 bases and J by 8 bases, with 28 bases between them. The length of the CDR3 is 18 residues. Full variable domain (remainder filled in from reference TRBV30 and TRBJ1-2): SQTIHQWPATLVQPVGSPLSLECTVEGTSNPNLYWYRQAAGRGLQLLFYSVGIGQISSEVPQNLSASRPQDRQFILSSKKLLLSDSGFYLCAWSVSLRASLLPRGYTFGSGTRLTVV.

The V and J genes are TRBV28 and TRBJ1-2; D remains ambiguous. Trimming removed 4 bases at V and 4 bases at J, with 10 bases between. CDR1 is MDHEN and CDR2 is SYDVKM in the germline V gene. The CDR3 has 13 amino acids. As DNA, the CDR3 is TGTGCCAGCAGTTCGGTTTCCTTCTATGGCTACACCTTC. As protein: CASSSVSFYGYTF.

The chain combines TRBV18 with TRBJ1-1; possible D gene TRBD1, 6 bases. V lost 2 bases and J 5 bases, leaving 12 bases between the germline ends. This CDR3 comprises 14 residues. Germline values: CDR1 KGHSH, CDR2 LQKENI. CDR3 region: CASSPTTGSTEAFF. The CDR3 DNA reads TGTGCCAGCTCACCAACTACAGGGAGTACTGAAGCTTTCTTT.

The chain carries TRBV28 and TRBJ1-5, with 8 bases identical to TRBD1. V was pared by 10 bases and J by 5 bases, with 4 bases of the junction left unmatched. In germline, CDR1 is MDHEN, CDR2 SYDVKM. The CDR3 spans 12 residues. The CDR3 coding sequence is TGTGCCATAGGGACAGGTTATCAGCCCCAGCATTTT. Its protein product is CAIGTGYQPQHF.

DNA for the CDR3: TGCAGCGTTGGGGTGGAACCTTGGACAGGGGGCGTCAATCAGCCCCAGCATTTT. This gives the protein CSVGVEPWTGGVNQPQHF. This chain uses TRBV29-1 with TRBJ1-5, with 11 bases matching TRBD1. This CDR3 contains 18 residues. V lost 4 bases to trimming and J lost 3 bases; unmatched junction nucleotides: 14. The germline V gene encodes CDR1 SQVTM and CDR2 ANQGSEA.

V and J are TRBV7-6 and TRBJ2-5; 10 nucleotides align to TRBD2. The junction had 9 bases not matched to a gene; V was cut back by 4 bases and J by 4 bases. The CDR3 is made up of 16 amino acids. Germline CDR1 SGHVS, CDR2 FNYEAQ. The CDR3 spells CASSWTSGGLGETQYF. Written as DNA, the CDR3 is TGTGCCAGCAGCTGGACTAGCGGCGGGCTGGGAGAGACCCAGTACTTC.

The chain employs TRBV18 and TRBJ1-2, with D unclear. V dropped 0 bases and J dropped 8 bases, with 13 bases sitting between them. Germline CDR1 and CDR2: KGHSH and LQKENI. This CDR3 is 14 amino acids long. Here the CDR3 reads CASSPPVRQRGYTF. The CDR3, as DNA: TGTGCCAGCTCACCACCGGTGCGTCAGCGGGGCTACACCTTC.

The chain employs TRBV5-1 and TRBJ1-1; 11 positions match TRBD1. J was trimmed by 5 bases and V by 4 bases; bases with no gene match: 7. Per the germline V gene, CDR1 is SGHRS and CDR2 is YFSETQ. The CDR3 runs to 15 residues. CDR3: CASSRDRGVGTEAFF. As DNA, the CDR3 is TGCGCCAGCAGCCGGGACAGGGGGGTTGGGACTGAAGCTTTCTTT.

The genes are TRBV29-1 and TRBJ2-5; 7 bases match TRBD2. V gave up 0 bases and J gave up 5 bases; unmatched junction bases: 9. The CDR3 runs 15 residues. Looked up from germline, CDR1 is SQVTM and CDR2 is ANQGSEA. The CDR3 protein is CSVEDPSSGRETQYF. As DNA, the CDR3 is TGCAGCGTTGAAGATCCGTCTAGCGGACGGGAGACCCAGTACTTC.

The V gene is TRBV2, the J gene TRBJ1-6, with 9 nucleotides matching TRBD1. Germline assignment: CDR1 SNHLY and CDR2 FYNNEI. The CDR3 covers 15 residues. With V trimmed by 8 bases and J by 8 bases, 10 bases remained unmatched. The CDR3 DNA is TGTGCCAGCCAGGGACAGGGTTTTTTGGATTCACCCCTCCACTTT. It encodes CASQGQGFLDSPLHF.